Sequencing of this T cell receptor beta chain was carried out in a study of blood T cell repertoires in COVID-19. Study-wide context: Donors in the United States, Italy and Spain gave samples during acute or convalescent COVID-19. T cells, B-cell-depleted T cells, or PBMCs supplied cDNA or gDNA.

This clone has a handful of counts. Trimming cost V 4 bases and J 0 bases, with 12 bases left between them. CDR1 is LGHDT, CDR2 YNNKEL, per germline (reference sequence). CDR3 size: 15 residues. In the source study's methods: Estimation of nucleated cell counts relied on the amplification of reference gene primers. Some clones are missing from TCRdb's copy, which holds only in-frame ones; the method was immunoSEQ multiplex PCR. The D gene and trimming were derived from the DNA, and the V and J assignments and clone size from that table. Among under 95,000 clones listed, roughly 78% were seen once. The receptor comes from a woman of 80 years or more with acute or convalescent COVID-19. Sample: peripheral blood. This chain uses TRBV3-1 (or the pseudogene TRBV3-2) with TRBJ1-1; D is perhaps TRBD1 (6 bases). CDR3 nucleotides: TGTGCCAGCAGCCGACCAGGACAGATGAACACTGAAGCTTTCTTT. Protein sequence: CASSRPGQMNTEAFF.